The entry below describes one T cell receptor beta chain. As yet, its antigen is unknown. The sample originates from a study of lymphopenia after photon versus proton radiotherapy. Germline CDR1 reads LNHDA; CDR2 reads SQIVND (reference sequence). Between the trimmed V and J ends, which lost 1 base and 1 base, there was a span of 13 bases. There are 16 residues in the CDR3. Whole-study findings and limits: A bigger post-nadir fall in TCR diversity correlated inversely with survival time in deceased patients. Authors raise, but do not show, better survival with proton therapy. Photon-treated patients lost naive T cells and TCR diversity; proton-treated stayed stable. Oligoclonal CD8+ Temra expansion after nadir drove photon patients' diversity drop.

Sequencing used immunoSEQ multiplex PCR; TCRdb keeps in-frame clones, though not all of them. Here the sample spans tens of thousands of clones, around 85% being singletons. V is TRBV19 and J is TRBJ1-1; D not certain. Sequences were derived from peripheral blood, sampled from a patient treated with proton-based radiotherapy. This sequence originates from a man aged 55 to 70 with pancreatic cancer. CDR3 loop: CASSIVSPGWNTEAFF. DNA of the CDR3: TGTGCCAGTAGTATAGTTTCTCCGGGGTGGAACACTGAAGCTTTCTTT. Full variable domain (rest looked up from reference TRBV19 and TRBJ1-1): DGGITQSPKYLFRKEGQNVTLSCEQNLNHDAMYWYRQDPGQGLRLIYYSQIVNDFQKGDIAEGYSVSREKKESFPLTVTSAQKNPTAFYLCASSIVSPGWNTEAFFGQGTRLTVV.